This TCR beta chain was identified during a study of cytomegalovirus exposure and HLA in healthy donors. Notes on the study in general: Later analysis showed most CMV-associated TCR beta chains appearing HLA-restricted. Earlier results showed most TCR beta V segments being productive about 87% or about 30% of the time.

The PCR contained 60 Vbeta and 13 Jbeta primers. Only in-frame clones appear in the TCRdb table, and some are missing; sequencing was by immunoSEQ multiplex PCR. The profile covers 85,000 to 130,000 clones, with roughly three quarters appearing a single time and 3% to 4.5% taken by the ten largest. Of note for this clone: Its antigen remains unidentified.

CDR1 SNHLY and CDR2 FYNNEI come from the germline V gene. The length of the CDR3 is 14 residues. V trimming: 5 bases; J trimming: 7 bases; junction bases outside the gene matches: 7. The sequencing input was PBMCs. The receptor comes from a woman aged 45-59 years in good health and CMV-seropositive. The gene calls are TRBV2 and TRBJ1-1, with TRBD1 identical over 10 bases. The CDR3 protein is CASSTTGGVFEAFF. The CDR3, as DNA: TGTGCCAGCAGTACGACAGGGGGCGTATTTGAAGCTTTCTTT.